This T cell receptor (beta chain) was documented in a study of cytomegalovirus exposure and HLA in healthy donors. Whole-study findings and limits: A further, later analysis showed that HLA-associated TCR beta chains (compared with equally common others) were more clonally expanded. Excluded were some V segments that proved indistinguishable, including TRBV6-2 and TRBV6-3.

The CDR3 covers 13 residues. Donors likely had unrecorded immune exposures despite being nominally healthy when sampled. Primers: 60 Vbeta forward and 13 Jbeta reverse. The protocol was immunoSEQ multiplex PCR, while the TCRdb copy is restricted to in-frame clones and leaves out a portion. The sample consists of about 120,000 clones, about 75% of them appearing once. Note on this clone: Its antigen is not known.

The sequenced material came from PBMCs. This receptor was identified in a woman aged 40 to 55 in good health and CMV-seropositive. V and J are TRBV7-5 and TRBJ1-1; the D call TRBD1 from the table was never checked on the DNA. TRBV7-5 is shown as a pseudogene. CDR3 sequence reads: CARSDRGLTEAFF. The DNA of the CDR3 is TGTGCCAGAAGCGACAGGGGTCTCACTGAAGCTTTCTTT.